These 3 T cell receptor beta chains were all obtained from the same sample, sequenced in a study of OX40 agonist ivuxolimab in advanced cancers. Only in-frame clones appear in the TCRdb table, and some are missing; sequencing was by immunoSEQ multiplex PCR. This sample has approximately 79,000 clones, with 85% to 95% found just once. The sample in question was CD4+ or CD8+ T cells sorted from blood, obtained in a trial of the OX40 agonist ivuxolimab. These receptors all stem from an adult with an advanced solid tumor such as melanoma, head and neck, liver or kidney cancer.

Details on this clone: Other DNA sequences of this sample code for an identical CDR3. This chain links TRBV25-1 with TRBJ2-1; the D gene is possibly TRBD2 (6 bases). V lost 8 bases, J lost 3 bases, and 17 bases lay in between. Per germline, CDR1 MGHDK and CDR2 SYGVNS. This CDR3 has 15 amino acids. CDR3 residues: CASQRGGAFYNEQFF. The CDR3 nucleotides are TGTGCCAGCCAGAGGGGCGGGGCATTCTACAATGAGCAGTTCTTC.

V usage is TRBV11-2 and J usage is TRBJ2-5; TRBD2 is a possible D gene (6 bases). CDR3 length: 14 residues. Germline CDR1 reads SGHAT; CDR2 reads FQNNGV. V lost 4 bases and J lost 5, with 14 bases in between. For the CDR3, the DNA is TGTGCCAGCAGCTCCCCCGGGGGTGAGGAGACCCAGTACTTC. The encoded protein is CASSSPGGEETQYF.

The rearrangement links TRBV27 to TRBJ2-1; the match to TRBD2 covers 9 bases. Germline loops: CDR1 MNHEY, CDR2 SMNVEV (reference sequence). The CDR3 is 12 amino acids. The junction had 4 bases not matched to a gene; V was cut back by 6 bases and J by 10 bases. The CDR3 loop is CASRALAGEQFF. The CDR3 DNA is TGTGCCAGCAGAGCCCTAGCGGGAGAGCAGTTCTTC.